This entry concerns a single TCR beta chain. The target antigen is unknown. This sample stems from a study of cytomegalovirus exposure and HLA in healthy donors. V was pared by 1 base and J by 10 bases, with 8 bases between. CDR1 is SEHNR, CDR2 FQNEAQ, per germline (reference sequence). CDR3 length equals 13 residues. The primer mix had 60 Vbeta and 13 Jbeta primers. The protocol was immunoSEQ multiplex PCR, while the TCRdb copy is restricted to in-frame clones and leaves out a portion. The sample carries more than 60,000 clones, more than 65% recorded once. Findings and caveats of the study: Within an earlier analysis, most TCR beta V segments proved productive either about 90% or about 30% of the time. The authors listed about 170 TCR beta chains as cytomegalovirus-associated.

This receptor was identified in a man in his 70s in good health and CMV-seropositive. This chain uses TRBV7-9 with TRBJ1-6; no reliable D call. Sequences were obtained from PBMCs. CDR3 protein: CASSLDSQSPLHF. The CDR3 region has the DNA TGTGCCAGCAGCTTAGACAGTCAATCACCCCTCCACTTT.